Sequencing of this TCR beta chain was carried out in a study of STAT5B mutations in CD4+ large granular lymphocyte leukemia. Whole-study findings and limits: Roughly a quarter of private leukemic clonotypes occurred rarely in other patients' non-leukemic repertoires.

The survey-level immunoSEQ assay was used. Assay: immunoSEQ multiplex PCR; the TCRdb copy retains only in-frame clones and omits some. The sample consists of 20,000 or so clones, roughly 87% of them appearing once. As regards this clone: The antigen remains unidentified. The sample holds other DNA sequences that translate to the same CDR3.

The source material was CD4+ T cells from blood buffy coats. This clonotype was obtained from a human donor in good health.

The CDR3 bases are TGTGCCAGCAGCCCGACCAGCGGGAGAGCGGATACGCAGTATTTT. Encoded protein: CASSPTSGRADTQYF. This chain uses TRBV5-4 with TRBJ2-3; TRBD2 aligns across 8 bases. The CDR3 has 15 amino acids. The germline CDR1 and CDR2 sequences are SGHNT and YYREEE (reference sequence). The V segment lost 4 bases and the J segment 6 bases; nucleotides outside the gene matches: 10.